Presented here are 21 T cell receptor beta chains from one specimen sequenced in a study of early T cells in non-severe SARS-CoV-2 infection. TCRdb passed the 5' RACE reads through MiXCR, listing each CDR3 protein once. The sample carries some 29,000 distinct CDR3 sequences, approximately 5.4% recorded once. The specimen sequenced was whole blood. These receptors originate from an adult who was a healthcare worker with PCR-confirmed SARS-CoV-2 infection or an uninfected control (not recorded which).

The chain links TRBV5-4 to TRBJ2-5; 7 nucleotides align to TRBD2. The V gene end was trimmed by 5 bases and the J gene end by 1 base; junction bases not matched to a gene: 11. Germline lookup yields CDR1 SGHNT and CDR2 YYREEE (reference sequence). The CDR3 is 16 residues long. The CDR3 loop reads CASSYETSPSQETQYF. As DNA, the CDR3 is TGTGCCAGCAGTTACGAGACTAGCCCTTCCCAAGAGACCCAGTACTTC. The whole variable domain, filled in from reference TRBV5-4 and TRBJ2-5, reads ETGVTQSPTHLIKTRGQQVTLRCSSQSGHNTVSWYQQALGQGPQFIFQYYREEENGRGNFPPRFSGLQFPNYSSELNVNALELDDSALYLCASSYETSPSQETQYFGPGTRLLVL.

This clonotype was observed a few times. The chain is built from TRBV6-1 and TRBJ1-6; a possible D gene is TRBD1 (5 bases). CDR1 is MNHNS, CDR2 SASEGT, per germline. The CDR3 is 13 amino acids. Trimming pared 4 bases from V and 7 bases from J, leaving 8 bases between. DNA of the CDR3: TGTGCCAGCAGTGGACAGATAAATTCACCCCTCCACTTT. Translating gives CASSGQINSPLHF.

This clonotype was seen at least ten times. This sequence joins TRBV7-9 and TRBJ1-6; D call uncertain. Trimming removed 1 base at V and 7 bases at J, with 5 bases between. Germline-derived CDR1 and CDR2 are SEHNR and FQNEAQ (reference sequence). The length of the CDR3 is 13 residues. The CDR3 coding sequence is TGTGCCAGCAGCTTAGTCTCCAATTCACCCCTCCACTTT. Protein product: CASSLVSNSPLHF.

In its sample, this clonotype was seen many times. V and J are TRBV7-8 and TRBJ2-1; no clear D gene. The CDR3 is 16 residues long. The germline V and J ends were trimmed by 5 bases and 2 bases, with 16 bases remaining between them. CDR1 SGHVS and CDR2 FQNEAQ come from the germline V gene. CDR3 nucleotides: TGTGCCAGCAGCCAAGGCGCACTGACTGCCTACAATGAGCAGTTCTTC. It specifies CASSQGALTAYNEQFF.

There are many counts of this clonotype. The J gene is TRBJ1-4, the V gene TRBV6-2 or TRBV6-3; 10 positions agree with TRBD1. The germline gives CDR1 MNHEY, CDR2 SVGEGT. V lost 3 bases to trimming and J lost 5 bases; unmatched junction nucleotides: 9. The CDR3 spans 17 residues. Written as DNA, the CDR3 is TGTGCCAGCAGTTATACTCGAAAGGACAGGGGGAATGAAAAACTGTTTTTT. It translates to CASSYTRKDRGNEKLFF.

Many counts were recorded for this clonotype. V is TRBV9 and J is TRBJ2-7; D perhaps matches TRBD2 (6 bases). With 0 bases removed from V and 1 base from J, the gap between germline ends came to 11 bases. Per the germline V gene, CDR1 is SGDLS and CDR2 is YYNGEE. The CDR3 contains 15 residues. This CDR3 reads CASSVGAGGSYEQYF. CDR3 sequence (DNA): TGTGCCAGCAGCGTAGGGGCAGGAGGGTCCTACGAGCAGTACTTC.

Note on this clonotype: This sequence may be a read error, since a much larger clone differs from it by one base. The chain employs TRBV24-1 and TRBJ1-1; a possible D gene is TRBD1 (5 bases). The V gene's germline CDR1 is KGHDR and CDR2 SFDVKD. The CDR3 contains 15 residues. Trimming took 9 bases from V and 4 from J, leaving 20 bases between them. This chain's CDR3 is CATGHPYGGSTEAFF. In nucleotides, the CDR3 is TGTGCCACCGGCCACCCCTATGGGGGTTCCACTGAAGCTTTCTTT.

Remarks on this clonotype: This may stem from a read error, because a much larger clone lies one nucleotide away. J is TRBJ1-1 and V is TRBV5-1; maybe TRBD1 (6 bases). Deletions cut 4 bases from V and 2 bases from J, with 12 bases between. The germline gives CDR1 SGHRS, CDR2 YFSETQ. The CDR3 is made up of 14 amino acids. The CDR3 here is CASSPGTPNTEAFF. Written as DNA, the CDR3 is TGCGCCAGCAGCCCCGGGACACCCAACACTGAAGCTTTCTTT. Looking up the rest from reference TRBV5-1 and TRBJ1-1 gives the full variable domain: KAGVTQTPRYLIKTRGQQVTLSCSPISGHRSVSWYQQTPGQGLQFLFEYFSETQRNKGNFPGRFSGRQFSNSRSEMNVSTLELGDSALYLCASSPGTPNTEAFFGQGTRLTVV.

This clonotype ranks as medium-sized. The chain carries TRBV19 and TRBJ1-5, with D unresolved. CDR3 length equals 14 residues. Deletions cut 3 bases from V and 5 bases from J, with 11 bases between. CDR1 LNHDA and CDR2 SQIVND come from the germline V gene (reference sequence). CDR3 sequence reads: CASSMLQSYQPQHF. CDR3 DNA: TGTGCCAGTAGTATGTTGCAGTCTTATCAGCCCCAGCATTTT. The variable domain in full, completed from reference TRBV19 and TRBJ1-5, reads DGGITQSPKYLFRKEGQNVTLSCEQNLNHDAMYWYRQDPGQGLRLIYYSQIVNDFQKGDIAEGYSVSREKKESFPLTVTSAQKNPTAFYLCASSMLQSYQPQHFGDGTRLSIL.

This clonotype was counted at least ten times. V usage is TRBV5-5 and J usage is TRBJ2-5; D not certain. The germline gives CDR1 SGHKS, CDR2 YYEKEE (reference sequence). V was shortened by 2 bases and J by 2 bases, with 7 bases between the two germline ends. The CDR3 consists of 13 residues. The CDR3 bases are TGTGCCAGCAGCTTCGGACCACAAGAGACCCAGTACTTC. Protein product: CASSFGPQETQYF. The whole variable domain, remainder taken from reference TRBV5-5 and TRBJ2-5, is DAGVTQSPTHLIKTRGQQVTLRCSPISGHKSVSWYQQVLGQGPQFIFQYYEKEERGRGNFPDRFSARQFPNYSSELNVNALLLGDSALYLCASSFGPQETQYFGPGTRLLVL.

By sample fraction, this clonotype is medium-sized. The chain combines TRBV7-9 with TRBJ2-5; no definite D call. Germline CDR1 reads SEHNR; CDR2 reads FQNEAQ (reference sequence). CDR3 length: 11 amino acids. V shed 3 bases and J shed 5 bases, with 4 bases lying between them. The CDR3 spells CASSLVETQYF. CDR3 bases: TGTGCCAGCAGCTTGGTGGAGACCCAGTACTTC. Together with reference TRBV7-9 and TRBJ2-5, the CDR3 gives the full variable domain: DTGVSQNPRHKITKRGQNVTFRCDPISEHNRLYWYRQTLGQGPEFLTYFQNEAQLEKSRLLSDRFSAERPKGSFSTLEIQRTEQGDSAMYLCASSLVETQYFGPGTRLLVL.

The chain employs TRBV5-6 and TRBJ2-2, with D perhaps TRBD2 (6 bases). Germline CDR1 and CDR2: SGHDT and YYEEEE. The germline V and J ends were trimmed by 1 base and 1 base, with 11 bases remaining between them. The CDR3 loop spans 16 amino acids. The CDR3 protein is CASSLSGVMNTGELFF. CDR3 nucleotide sequence: TGTGCCAGCAGCTTGTCGGGGGTCATGAACACCGGGGAGCTGTTTTTT.

This clonotype showed up many times. The chain is built from TRBV4-1 and TRBJ2-7, with D uncertain. The CDR3 spans 13 residues. The germline V and J ends were trimmed by 0 bases and 4 bases, with 7 bases remaining between them. The germline V gene has CDR1 MGHRA and CDR2 YSYEKL. The CDR3 bases are TGCGCCAGCAGCCAAGAAAGCGCTTACGAGCAGTACTTC. Protein product: CASSQESAYEQYF.

At least ten counts were recorded for this clonotype. The chain recombines TRBV18 with TRBJ2-7, with D unresolved. The CDR3 spans 11 residues. Germline-derived CDR1 and CDR2 are KGHSH and LQKENI. With 2 bases removed from V and 3 bases from J, the gap between germline ends came to 2 bases. CDR3 in DNA: TGTGCCAGCTCACCAGACTACGAGCAGTACTTC. This gives the protein CASSPDYEQYF.

The chain employs TRBV3-1 and TRBJ2-7; D is undetermined. The CDR3 runs 14 residues. CDR1 is LGHDT and CDR2 is YNNKEL in the germline V gene (reference sequence). Trimming removed 4 bases at V and 0 bases at J, with 10 bases between. Here the CDR3 reads CASSPRPGSYEQYF. The CDR3 DNA follows: TGTGCCAGCAGCCCCCGACCCGGCTCCTACGAGCAGTACTTC.

This clonotype was seen ten or more times. The chain combines TRBV10-3 with TRBJ2-3; TRBD2 matches at 14 bases. Germline trimming cut 2 bases from V and 8 bases from J; bases unmatched to any gene: 0. CDR1 is ENHRY, CDR2 SYGVKD, per germline. This CDR3 has 14 residues. As DNA, the CDR3 is TGTGCCATCAGTGAGGGACTAGCGGGAGGTACGCAGTATTTT. Its protein product is CAISEGLAGGTQYF.

This clonotype occurred many times. The CDR3 spells CASSEDSSYNEQFF. CDR3 nucleotide sequence: TGTGCCAGCAGTGAGGACAGCTCCTACAATGAGCAGTTCTTC. The chain has TRBV6-4 and TRBJ2-1, with D possibly being TRBD1 (6 bases). The germline CDR1 and CDR2 sequences are MRHNA and SNTAGT. V was pared by 3 bases and J by 0 bases, with 6 bases between. This CDR3 comprises 14 residues.

This chain uses TRBV20-1 with TRBJ2-1; 7 positions agree with TRBD2. V lost 0 bases, J lost 9 bases, and 11 bases stayed unmatched. This CDR3 comprises 15 residues. Per germline, CDR1 DFQATT and CDR2 SNEGSKA (reference sequence). The CDR3 nucleotides read TGCAGTGCTAGAGATCTCAGCGGGGTACATGGTGAGCAGTTCTTC. Protein sequence: CSARDLSGVHGEQFF.

This clonotype was seen at least ten times. The chain joins TRBV15 to TRBJ1-5, with TRBD1 matching over 9 bases. Trimming at V came to 0 bases and at J to 5 bases, leaving 8 bases not matched to a gene. CDR3 length equals 17 residues. CDR1 is LNHNV and CDR2 is YYDKDF in the germline V gene (reference sequence). The chain's CDR3 is CATSRDGAGQGYQPQHF. The CDR3 bases are TGTGCCACCAGCAGAGATGGCGCGGGACAGGGTTATCAGCCCCAGCATTTT.

This clonotype was found a few times. The rearrangement joins TRBV29-1 to TRBJ1-1, with D uncertain. V was cut by 5 bases and J by 4 bases, with 8 bases left in between. The CDR3 runs 11 residues. The germline V gene has CDR1 SQVTM and CDR2 ANQGSEA. The CDR3 DNA follows: TGCAGCGTTCTCCTAGGCACTGAAGCTTTCTTT. Its protein is CSVLLGTEAFF. Filled out from reference TRBV29-1 and TRBJ1-1, the complete variable domain reads SAVISQKPSRDICQRGTSLTIQCQVDSQVTMMFWYRQQPGQSLTLIATANQGSEATYESGFVIDKFPISRPNLTFSTLTVSNMSPEDSSIYLCSVLLGTEAFFGQGTRLTVV.

This clonotype has a handful of counts. The V call is TRBV2, the J call TRBJ2-6, with D perhaps matching TRBD2 (6 bases). Germline V gives CDR1 SNHLY, CDR2 FYNNEI. This CDR3 contains 16 residues. V lost 7 bases and J 2 bases, leaving 15 bases between the germline ends. As DNA, the CDR3 is TGTGCCAGCAAGGACGGGAGATCGCCTGGGGCCAACGTCCTGACTTTC. Residues: CASKDGRSPGANVLTF.